These T cell receptor beta chains were read from a single sample in a study of T-cell memory formation after mild COVID-19. Via MiXCR, TCRdb re-called the 5' RACE reads, giving one row per CDR3 protein. The sample gives about 190,000 distinct CDR3 sequences, approximately 30% of which show up once; 9.5% to 12% is in the top ten. Sequenced input: PBMCs or a T cell subset sorted from them (not recorded which). Receptor source: an adult woman who had mild COVID-19 (a few samples of this study predate the infection). Cell type and time point are not known. CDR3s include the opening cysteine and the closing phenylalanine or tryptophan. The order of the fields is clone size, V gene, J gene, D gene, CDR3 DNA, CDR3 protein. D genes are given only for firm matches. Some rows mark clone size as missing; the rest say once, few, many or name a class of expanded clone.

.	TRBV12-3/TRBV12-4	TRBJ1-1	.	TGTGCCAGCAGTTACAGGGTGAACACTGAAGCTTTCTTT	CASSYRVNTEAFF
.	TRBV3-1	TRBJ2-4	TRBD1	TGTGCCAGCAGCCAACGGACAGGGATGAGAAACATTCAGTACTTC	CASSQRTGMRNIQYF
.	TRBV29-1	TRBJ1-1	.	TGCAGCGTTGCGGGAGACACTGAAGCTTTCTTT	CSVAGDTEAFF
.	TRBV20-1	TRBJ1-2	.	TGCAGTGCTAGAGACCCCCAGGCGGGACGTGGCTATGGCTACACCTTC	CSARDPQAGRGYGYTF
few	TRBV11-1	TRBJ1-1	.	TGTGCCAGCAGCTTAAGCAAGTGGTATACCACTGAAGCTTTCTTT	CASSLSKWYTTEAFF
.	TRBV7-6	TRBJ2-3	.	TGTGCCAGCAGCTCCCGGATTAACACAGATACGCAGTATTTT	CASSSRINTDTQYF
few	TRBV7-9	TRBJ2-7	TRBD2	TGTGCCAGCAGCTCAGGCATTGGAGCGGGGGTTTACGAGCAGTACTTC	CASSSGIGAGVYEQYF
.	TRBV20-1	TRBJ2-4	.	TGCAGTGCTAGGCGGGGTCCGGACATTCAGTACTTC	CSARRGPDIQYF
few	TRBV6-6	TRBJ1-1	.	TGTGCCAGCAGTCCCCCCCAGGCGGGGGGCGTAGCTGAAGCTTTCTTT	CASSPPQAGGVAEAFF
.	TRBV6-5	TRBJ1-1	.	TGTGCCAGCAGTCAAGACAGTCTCACTGAAGCTTTCTTT	CASSQDSLTEAFF
.	TRBV5-1	TRBJ1-1	.	TGCGCCAGCAGCTGGGAGACCTCACAGGGCCTGAACACTGAAGCTTTCTTT	CASSWETSQGLNTEAFF
few	TRBV27	TRBJ2-5	.	TGTGCCAGCAGTTTCTCTTTCGGAGGGCCGGCGGAGACCCAGTACTTC	CASSFSFGGPAETQYF
.	TRBV20-1	TRBJ2-7	.	TGCAGTGCTAGAGATTATAGGGGCCTTAGCTCCTACGAGCAGTACTTC	CSARDYRGLSSYEQYF
.	TRBV6-2/TRBV6-3	TRBJ2-1	TRBD1	TGTGCCAGTTCACAGGGGGCGACGATTGGTGAGCAGTTCTTC	CASSQGATIGEQFF
many	TRBV7-2	TRBJ1-1	TRBD1	TGTGCCAGCAGCTTAGGGTCAGGGGGCACTGAAGCTTTCTTT	CASSLGSGGTEAFF
.	TRBV7-2	TRBJ2-3	TRBD2	TGTGCCAGCAGCAGGACTAGCGGGGCAGATACGCAGTATTTT	CASSRTSGADTQYF
.	TRBV5-1	TRBJ2-3	.	TGCGCCAGCAGCTTTATGGACATACGCACAGATACGCAGTATTTT	CASSFMDIRTDTQYF
.	TRBV5-1	TRBJ1-4	TRBD1	TGCGCCAGCAGCTTCCGGACAGGAATTAATGAAAAACTGTTTTTT	CASSFRTGINEKLFF
few	TRBV4-1	TRBJ2-2	.	TGCGCCAGCAGCCAGTCCTGGAACACCGGGGAGCTGTTTTTT	CASSQSWNTGELFF
few	TRBV7-8	TRBJ2-1	.	TGTGCCAGCAGCTTAGCGTTCTCTCTACCAGGGTCCTACAATGAGCAGTTCTTC	CASSLAFSLPGSYNEQFF
.	TRBV20-1	TRBJ1-2	.	TGCAGTGCTAGAGATCGCGGGAACACACTCCTACAACATGGCTACACCTTC	CSARDRGNTLLQHGYTF
few	TRBV7-9	TRBJ1-2	.	TGTGCCAGCAGCTTAGCAGTCCGCAGCAGCTATGGCTACACCTTC	CASSLAVRSSYGYTF
once	TRBV7-2	TRBJ1-5	.	TGTGCCAGCAGCCGGCCAGATCAGCCCCAGCATTTT	CASSRPDQPQHF
few	TRBV29-1	TRBJ2-5	.	TGCAGCATAGGGGTAGGGGAGACCCAGTACTTC	CSIGVGETQYF
.	TRBV6-5	TRBJ2-4	TRBD1	TGTGCCAGCAGTACGCCGGGACAGAAAAACATTCAGTACTTC	CASSTPGQKNIQYF
few	TRBV5-1	TRBJ2-5	TRBD2	TGCGCCAGCAGCAAAGGACTAGTCGGAGAGACCCAGTACTTC	CASSKGLVGETQYF
.	TRBV7-3	TRBJ2-2	.	TGTGCCAGCAGCTTAAGTACCACCGGGGAGCTGTTTTTT	CASSLSTTGELFF
few	TRBV6-4	TRBJ2-3	.	TGTGCCAGCAGTGACAGTGAGGGCGGGGCAGATACGCAGTATTTT	CASSDSEGGADTQYF
.	TRBV7-9	TRBJ1-1	.	TGTGCCAGCAGCCACACAGGGTTAGGCACTGAAGCTTTCTTT	CASSHTGLGTEAFF
few	TRBV29-1	TRBJ2-2	.	TGCAGCGTTCGGCGAAGGGGGCGCGGGGCGAACACCGGGGAGCTGTTTTTT	CSVRRRGRGANTGELFF
.	TRBV7-9	TRBJ2-5	.	TGTGCCAGCAGCTTACGGGCGGGGCAAGAGACCCAGTACTTC	CASSLRAGQETQYF
.	TRBV29-1	TRBJ2-2	TRBD1	TGCAGCGTGGACAGGGGGAACACCGGGGAGCTGTTTTTT	CSVDRGNTGELFF
.	TRBV4-1	TRBJ2-3	TRBD1	TGCGCCAGCAGCCAAGTCGGGACAGGGAAAACAGATACGCAGTATTTT	CASSQVGTGKTDTQYF
.	TRBV4-2	TRBJ2-3	TRBD1	TGTGCCAGCAGCCAAGATCGGGTCCGGGGGACAGGGATTGGCACAGATACGCAGTATTTT	CASSQDRVRGTGIGTDTQYF
few	TRBV25-1	TRBJ2-2	TRBD2	TGTGCCAGCAGTGGCCTAGCGGGAGTCACCGGGGAGCTGTTTTTT	CASSGLAGVTGELFF
few	TRBV10-3	TRBJ2-7	TRBD1	TGTGCCATCGCAGGGACAGGGGACGGCGAGCAGTACTTC	CAIAGTGDGEQYF